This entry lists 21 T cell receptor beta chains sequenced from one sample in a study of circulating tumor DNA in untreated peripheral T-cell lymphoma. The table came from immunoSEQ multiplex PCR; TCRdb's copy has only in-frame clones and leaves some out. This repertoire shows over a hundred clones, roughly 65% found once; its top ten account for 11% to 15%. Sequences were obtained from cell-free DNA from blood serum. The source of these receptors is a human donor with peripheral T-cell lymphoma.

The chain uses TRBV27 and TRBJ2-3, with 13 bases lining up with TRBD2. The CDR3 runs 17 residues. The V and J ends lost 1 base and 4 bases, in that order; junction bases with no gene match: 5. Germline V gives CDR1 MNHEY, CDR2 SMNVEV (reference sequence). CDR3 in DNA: TGTGCCAGCAGTTTATTGGGGACTAGCGGGGTATCAGATACGCAGTATTTT. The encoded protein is CASSLLGTSGVSDTQYF.

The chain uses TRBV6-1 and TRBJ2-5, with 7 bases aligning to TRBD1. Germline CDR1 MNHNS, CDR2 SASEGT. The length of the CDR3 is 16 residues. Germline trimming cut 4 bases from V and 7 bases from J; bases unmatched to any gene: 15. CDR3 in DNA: TGTGCCAGCAGTGTCCGAGGGGGCACCCAGTTTCGGACCCAGTACTTC. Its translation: CASSVRGGTQFRTQYF.

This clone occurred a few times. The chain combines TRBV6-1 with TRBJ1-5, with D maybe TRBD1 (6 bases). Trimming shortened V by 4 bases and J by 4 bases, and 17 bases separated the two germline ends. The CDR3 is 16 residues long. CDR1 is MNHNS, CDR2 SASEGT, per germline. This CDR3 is CASSGNRVGGNQPQHF. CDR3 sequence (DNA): TGTGCCAGCAGTGGGAACAGGGTTGGGGGGAATCAGCCCCAGCATTTT.

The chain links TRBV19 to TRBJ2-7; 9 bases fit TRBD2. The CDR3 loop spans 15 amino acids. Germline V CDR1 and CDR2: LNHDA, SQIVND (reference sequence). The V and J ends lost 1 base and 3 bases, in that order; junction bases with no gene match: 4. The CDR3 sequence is CASSIVDSGGYEQYF. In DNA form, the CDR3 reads TGTGCCAGTAGTATAGTCGATAGCGGGGGCTACGAGCAGTACTTC. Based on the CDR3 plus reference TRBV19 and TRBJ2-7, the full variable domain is DGGITQSPKYLFRKEGQNVTLSCEQNLNHDAMYWYRQDPGQGLRLIYYSQIVNDFQKGDIAEGYSVSREKKESFPLTVTSAQKNPTAFYLCASSIVDSGGYEQYFGPGTRLTVT.

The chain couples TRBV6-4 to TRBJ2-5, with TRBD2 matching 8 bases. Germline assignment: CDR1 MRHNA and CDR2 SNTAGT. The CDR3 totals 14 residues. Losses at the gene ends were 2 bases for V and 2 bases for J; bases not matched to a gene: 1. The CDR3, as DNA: TGTGCCAGCAGTGACGTAGCGGGGCAAGAGACCCAGTACTTC. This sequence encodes CASSDVAGQETQYF.

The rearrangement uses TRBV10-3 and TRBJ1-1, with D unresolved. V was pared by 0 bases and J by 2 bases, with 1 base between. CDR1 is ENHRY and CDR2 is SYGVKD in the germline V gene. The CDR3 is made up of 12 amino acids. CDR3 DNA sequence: TGTGCCATCAGTGAGTCTAACACTGAAGCTTTCTTT. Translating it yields CAISESNTEAFF.

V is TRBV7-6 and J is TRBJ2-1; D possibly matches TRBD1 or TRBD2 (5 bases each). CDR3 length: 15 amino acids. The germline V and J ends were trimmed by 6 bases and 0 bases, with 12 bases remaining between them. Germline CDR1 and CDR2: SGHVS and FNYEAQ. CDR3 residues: CASRRDQSSYNEQFF. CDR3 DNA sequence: TGTGCCAGCAGAAGGGACCAGAGCTCCTACAATGAGCAGTTCTTC.

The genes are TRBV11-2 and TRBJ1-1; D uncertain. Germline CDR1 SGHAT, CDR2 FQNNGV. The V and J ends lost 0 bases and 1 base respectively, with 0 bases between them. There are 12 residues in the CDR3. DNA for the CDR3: TGTGCCAGCAGCTTAGAGAACACTGAAGCTTTCTTT. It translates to CASSLENTEAFF.

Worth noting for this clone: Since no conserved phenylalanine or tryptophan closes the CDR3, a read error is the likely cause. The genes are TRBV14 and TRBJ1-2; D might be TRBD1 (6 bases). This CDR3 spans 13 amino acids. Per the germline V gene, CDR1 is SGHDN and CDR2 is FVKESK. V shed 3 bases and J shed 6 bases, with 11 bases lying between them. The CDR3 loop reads CASSQAGVHGYTL. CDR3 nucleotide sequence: TGTGCCAGCAGCCAGGCAGGGGTTCATGGCTACACCCTC.

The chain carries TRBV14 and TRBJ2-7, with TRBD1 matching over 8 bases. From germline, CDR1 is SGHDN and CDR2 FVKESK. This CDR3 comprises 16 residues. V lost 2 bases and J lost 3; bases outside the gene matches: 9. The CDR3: CASSQTQGAKDYEQYF. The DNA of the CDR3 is TGTGCCAGCAGCCAAACGCAGGGGGCTAAGGACTACGAGCAGTACTTC.

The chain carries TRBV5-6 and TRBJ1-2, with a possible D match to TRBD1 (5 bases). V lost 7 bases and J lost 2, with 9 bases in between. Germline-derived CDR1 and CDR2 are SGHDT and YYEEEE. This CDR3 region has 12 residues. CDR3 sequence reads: CASGTGNYGYTF. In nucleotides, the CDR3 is TGTGCCAGCGGGACGGGAAACTATGGCTACACCTTC.

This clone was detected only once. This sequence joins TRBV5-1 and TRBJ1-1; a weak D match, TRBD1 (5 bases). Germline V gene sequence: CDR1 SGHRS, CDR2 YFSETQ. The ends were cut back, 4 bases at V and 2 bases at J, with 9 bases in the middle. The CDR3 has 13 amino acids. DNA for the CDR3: TGCGCCAGCAGCCCCAGGGACAACACTGAAGCTTTCTTT. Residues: CASSPRDNTEAFF.

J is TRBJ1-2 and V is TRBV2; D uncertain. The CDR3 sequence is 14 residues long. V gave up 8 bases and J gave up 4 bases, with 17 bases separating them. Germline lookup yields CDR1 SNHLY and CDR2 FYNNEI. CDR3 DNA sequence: TGTGCCAGCGCCCCGGGCCCCGGTGGCTATGGCTACACCTTC. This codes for CASAPGPGGYGYTF.

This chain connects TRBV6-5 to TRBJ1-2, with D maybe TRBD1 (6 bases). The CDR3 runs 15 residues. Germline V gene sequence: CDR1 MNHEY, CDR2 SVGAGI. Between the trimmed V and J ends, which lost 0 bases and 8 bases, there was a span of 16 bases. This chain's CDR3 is CASSYSRGGVSGYTF. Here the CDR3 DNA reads TGTGCCAGCAGTTACTCCAGGGGAGGGGTAAGCGGCTACACCTTC.

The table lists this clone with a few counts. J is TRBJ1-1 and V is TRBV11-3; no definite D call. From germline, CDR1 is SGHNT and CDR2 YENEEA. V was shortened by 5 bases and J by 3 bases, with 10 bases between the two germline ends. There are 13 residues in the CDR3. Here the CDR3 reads CASSRGRYTEAFF. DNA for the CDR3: TGTGCCAGCAGCCGCGGCCGATACACTGAAGCTTTCTTT.

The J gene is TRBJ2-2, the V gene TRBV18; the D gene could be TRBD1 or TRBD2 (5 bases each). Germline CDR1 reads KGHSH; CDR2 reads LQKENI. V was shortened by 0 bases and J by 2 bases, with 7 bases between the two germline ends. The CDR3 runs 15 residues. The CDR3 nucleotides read TGTGCCAGCTCACCACCGAGGGGTAACACCGGGGAGCTGTTTTTT. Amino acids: CASSPPRGNTGELFF. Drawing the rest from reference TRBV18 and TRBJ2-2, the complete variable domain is NAGVMQNPRHLVRRRGQEARLRCSPMKGHSHVYWYRQLPEEGLKFMVYLQKENIIDESGMPKERFSAEFPKEGPSILRIQQVVRGDSAAYFCASSPPRGNTGELFFGEGSRLTVL.

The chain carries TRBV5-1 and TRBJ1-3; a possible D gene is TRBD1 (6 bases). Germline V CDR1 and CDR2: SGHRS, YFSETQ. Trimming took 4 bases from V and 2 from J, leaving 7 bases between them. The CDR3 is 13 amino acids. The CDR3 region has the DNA TGCGCCAGCAGCAAGGGGGCTGGAAACACCATATATTTT. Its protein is CASSKGAGNTIYF.

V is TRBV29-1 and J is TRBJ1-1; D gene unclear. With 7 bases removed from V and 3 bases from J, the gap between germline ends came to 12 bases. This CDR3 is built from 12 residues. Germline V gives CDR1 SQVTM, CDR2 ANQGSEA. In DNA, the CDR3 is TGCAGCGACTATGACGGATACACTGAAGCTTTCTTT. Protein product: CSDYDGYTEAFF.

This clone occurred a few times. CDR3 protein: CASSHDQETQYF. The CDR3 DNA reads TGCGCCAGCAGCCACGATCAAGAGACCCAGTACTTC. The gene calls are TRBV4-1 and TRBJ2-5; D is ambiguous. This CDR3 is 12 amino acids long. With 3 bases removed from V and 2 bases from J, the gap between germline ends came to 4 bases. Germline CDR1 MGHRA, CDR2 YSYEKL.

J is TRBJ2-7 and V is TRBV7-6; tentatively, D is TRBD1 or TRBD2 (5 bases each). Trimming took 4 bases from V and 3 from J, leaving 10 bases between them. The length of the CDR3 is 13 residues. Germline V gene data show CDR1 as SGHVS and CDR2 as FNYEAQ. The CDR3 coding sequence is TGTGCCAGCAGCTCGGGACCGAACTACGAGCAGTACTTC. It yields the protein CASSSGPNYEQYF.

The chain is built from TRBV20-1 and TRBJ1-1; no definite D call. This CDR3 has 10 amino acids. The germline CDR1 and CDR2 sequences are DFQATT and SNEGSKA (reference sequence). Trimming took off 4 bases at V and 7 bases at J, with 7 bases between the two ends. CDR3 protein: CSAKLGEAFF. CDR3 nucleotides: TGCAGTGCTAAGTTGGGTGAAGCTTTCTTT.